This T cell receptor beta chain was documented in a study of shared clonotypes between healthy human individuals. Study summary: The plates for each donor numbered three CD4 naive, three CD4 memory, two CD8 naive and one CD8 memory.

Trimming removed 5 bases from V and 1 base from J; junction bases left unmatched: 5. Germline loops: CDR1 SGHVS, CDR2 FNYEAQ. This CDR3 is 15 amino acids long. TCRdb's table, derived via immunoSEQ multiplex PCR, lists solely in-frame clones and lacks some. The table has 400,000 to 600,000 clones, 90% to 97% seen once. This sequence joins TRBV7-6 and TRBJ2-5; 9 bases match TRBD1. Sequencing was carried out using naive CD4+ T cells sorted from blood. Subset defined: CD45RA+ positively selected. The clonotype originates from a woman in her thirties in good health. CDR3 sequence: CASSTRTGAQETQYF. The CDR3 DNA is TGTGCCAGCAGCACCAGGACAGGGGCCCAAGAGACCCAGTACTTC.